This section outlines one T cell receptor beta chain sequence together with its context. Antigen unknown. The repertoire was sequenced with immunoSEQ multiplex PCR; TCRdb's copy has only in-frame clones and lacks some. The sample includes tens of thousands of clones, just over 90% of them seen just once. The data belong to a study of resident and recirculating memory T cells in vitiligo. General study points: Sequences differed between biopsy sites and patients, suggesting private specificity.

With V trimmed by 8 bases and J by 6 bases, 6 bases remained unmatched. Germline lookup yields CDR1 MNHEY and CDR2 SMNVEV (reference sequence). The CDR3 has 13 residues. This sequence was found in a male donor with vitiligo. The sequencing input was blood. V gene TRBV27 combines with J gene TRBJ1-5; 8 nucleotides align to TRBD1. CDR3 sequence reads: CASCPGGSQPQHF. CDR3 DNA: TGTGCCAGCTGCCCAGGGGGCTCTCAGCCCCAGCATTTT.